Shown below are 23 T cell receptor beta chains from a single sample sequenced in a study of cytomegalovirus exposure and HLA in healthy donors. Primers included in the PCR were 60 Vbeta and 13 Jbeta primers. The method was immunoSEQ multiplex PCR; TCRdb's version includes in-frame clones alone and lacks a portion of them. The table has nearly 110,000 clones, more than 60% seen once. The specimen was PBMCs. These receptors were collected from a man in his forties in good health and CMV-seronegative.

This chain joins TRBV27 and TRBJ2-1; 7 bases match TRBD2. The CDR3 extends over 15 amino acids. V gave up 6 bases and J gave up 3 bases; unmatched junction bases: 8. The germline gives CDR1 MNHEY, CDR2 SMNVEV (reference sequence). The CDR3 protein is CASSPRGVVYNEQFF. In DNA form, the CDR3 reads TGTGCCAGCAGCCCCCGGGGGGTGGTCTACAATGAGCAGTTCTTC.

This chain connects TRBV5-1 to TRBJ2-3, with 7 bases matching TRBD1. J lost 2 bases, V lost 5 bases, and 8 bases had no gene match. Germline V gene lookup returns CDR1 SGHRS and CDR2 YFSETQ. The CDR3 runs to 15 residues. The CDR3 loop reads CASSATGTDTDTQYF. In DNA form, the CDR3 reads TGCGCCAGCAGTGCGACCGGGACAGACACAGATACGCAGTATTTT.

The chain has TRBV18 and TRBJ2-7, with 7 nucleotides matching TRBD2. CDR1 is KGHSH, CDR2 LQKENI, per germline. This CDR3 has 15 amino acids. The V and J ends lost 2 bases and 1 base, in that order; junction bases with no gene match: 5. Written as DNA, the CDR3 is TGTGCCAGCTCACCATCGGGGGGTAGATCCTACGAGCAGTACTTC. Translated, it gives CASSPSGGRSYEQYF.

This clone was recorded a few times. This chain joins TRBV5-1 and TRBJ2-2; 7 nucleotides align to TRBD1. Unmatched junction bases numbered 7, after V lost 3 bases and J lost 5 bases. The germline V gene encodes CDR1 SGHRS and CDR2 YFSETQ. The CDR3 has 15 amino acids. Here the CDR3 reads CASSYEGARTGELFF. Here the CDR3 DNA reads TGCGCCAGCAGCTATGAGGGGGCGAGGACCGGGGAGCTGTTTTTT.

The chain links TRBV18 to TRBJ1-2, with D unresolved. CDR3 length: 12 amino acids. Germline assignment: CDR1 KGHSH and CDR2 LQKENI. Trimming removed 3 bases from V and 5 bases from J, with 7 bases in between. The CDR3 spells CASSPGEYGYTF. Here the CDR3 DNA reads TGTGCCAGCTCACCGGGAGAATATGGCTACACCTTC.

The V call is TRBV5-1, the J call TRBJ1-2; 9 positions agree with TRBD1. After removal of 0 bases from V and 6 bases from J, the junction contained 3 bases not matched to a gene. CDR3 size: 14 residues. The germline V gene has CDR1 SGHRS and CDR2 YFSETQ. CDR3 nucleotides: TGCGCCAGCAGCTTGGACAGGGGGCGGAATGGCTACACCTTC. Its translation is CASSLDRGRNGYTF.

J is TRBJ1-2 and V is TRBV11-1; 8 bases fit TRBD1. CDR1 is SGHAT and CDR2 is FQDESV in the germline V gene (reference sequence). J was trimmed by 4 bases and V by 3 bases; bases with no gene match: 7. The CDR3 totals 15 residues. DNA of the CDR3: TGTGCCAGCAGCTTCGGGACAGGTCCCTTCTATGGCTACACCTTC. It specifies CASSFGTGPFYGYTF.

The chain combines TRBV28 with TRBJ2-7, with 9 nucleotides matching TRBD1. The V segment lost 7 bases and the J segment 2 bases; nucleotides outside the gene matches: 6. There are 14 residues in the CDR3. Per the germline V gene, CDR1 is MDHEN and CDR2 is SYDVKM. DNA of the CDR3: TGTGCCAGCAAGGACAGGGGACCAACCTACGAGCAGTACTTC. Its translation: CASKDRGPTYEQYF.

The chain recombines TRBV2 with TRBJ2-1; 14 nucleotides match TRBD2. CDR1 SNHLY and CDR2 FYNNEI come from the germline V gene. Germline trimming cut 5 bases from V and 8 bases from J; bases unmatched to any gene: 8. There are 16 residues in the CDR3. The CDR3, as DNA: TGTGCCAGCAGTCCGACTAGCGGGGGGGCCGTCGATGAGCAGTTCTTC. Its translation: CASSPTSGGAVDEQFF.

With regard to this clone: Other DNA sequences from this sample encode an identical CDR3 as well. The V call is TRBV5-1, the J call TRBJ2-3; 8 bases align to TRBD2. Germline V gives CDR1 SGHRS, CDR2 YFSETQ. V shed 6 bases, J shed 1 base, and the junction held 7 bases outside the gene matches. The length of the CDR3 is 15 residues. CDR3: CASTPAGGGTDTQYF. CDR3 bases: TGCGCCAGCACCCCCGCCGGGGGGGGCACAGATACGCAGTATTTT.

The chain uses TRBV11-2 and TRBJ1-1; maybe TRBD1 (5 bases). V gave up 0 bases and J gave up 7 bases, with 15 bases separating them. This CDR3 comprises 15 residues. CDR1 and CDR2 (germline): SGHAT, FQNNGV. The CDR3 DNA is TGTGCCAGCAGCTTAGATCGTGGTGGCGGGGGTGAAGCTTTCTTT. This encodes CASSLDRGGGGEAFF. Filled out from reference TRBV11-2 and TRBJ1-1, the complete variable domain reads EAGVAQSPRYKIIEKRQSVAFWCNPISGHATLYWYQQILGQGPKLLIQFQNNGVVDDSQLPKDRFSAERLKGVDSTLKIQPAKLEDSAVYLCASSLDRGGGGEAFFGQGTRLTVV.

The genes are TRBV5-1 and TRBJ2-5; D not resolved. Germline lookup yields CDR1 SGHRS and CDR2 YFSETQ. This CDR3 comprises 15 residues. Deletions cut 4 bases from V and 1 base from J, with 14 bases between. Here the CDR3 DNA reads TGCGCCAGCAGCCCCGTTTCCGGAGCCCAAGAGACCCAGTACTTC. Amino acid sequence: CASSPVSGAQETQYF.

This clone was seen only a few times. This chain links TRBV5-1 with TRBJ1-2; D may be TRBD1 (6 bases). CDR1 SGHRS and CDR2 YFSETQ come from the germline V gene. The CDR3 totals 15 residues. Trimming cost V 4 bases and J 0 bases, with 13 bases left between them. Here the CDR3 reads CASSALQGSNYGYTF. CDR3 DNA: TGCGCCAGCAGCGCCCTACAGGGATCTAACTATGGCTACACCTTC.

The chain employs TRBV6-6 and TRBJ1-6; D might be TRBD1 (5 bases). CDR3 length equals 11 residues. Trimming shortened V by 7 bases and J by 7 bases, and 5 bases separated the two germline ends. Germline CDR1 is MNHNY and CDR2 is SVGAGI (reference sequence). The CDR3 reads CASKGNSPLHF. In nucleotides, the CDR3 is TGTGCCAGCAAGGGGAATTCACCCCTCCACTTT.

The CDR3 region is CASSHGQGGGYTF. The CDR3 bases are TGTGCCAGCAGCCACGGACAGGGAGGTGGCTACACCTTC. V gene TRBV27 combines with J gene TRBJ1-2, with TRBD1 matching 8 bases. CDR3 length: 13 amino acids. V lost 6 bases and J lost 7; bases outside the gene matches: 7. Germline V gene sequence: CDR1 MNHEY, CDR2 SMNVEV (reference sequence).

For the CDR3, the DNA is TGCGCCAGCAGCCTCAGGACAGCAACCCTTGCTAGCACAGATACGCAGTATTTT. Protein sequence: CASSLRTATLASTDTQYF. The chain links TRBV4-1 to TRBJ2-3, with D perhaps TRBD1 (6 bases). Trimming left V 4 bases short and J 0 bases short, with 20 bases between. Germline CDR1 MGHRA, CDR2 YSYEKL. The CDR3 totals 18 residues.

On this clone itself: In the same sample, other DNA sequences code for this CDR3. The chain links TRBV6-4 to TRBJ1-5; no clear D. The CDR3 has 15 amino acids. CDR1 is MRHNA and CDR2 is SNTAGT in the germline V gene. V lost 4 bases and J 2 bases, leaving 12 bases between the germline ends. CDR3: CASSVDGLGNQPQHF. The CDR3 DNA reads as TGTGCCAGCAGTGTTGATGGACTAGGCAATCAGCCCCAGCATTTT.

This clone was detected once. CDR3 DNA sequence: TGTGCCAGCAGCCAAGACAGTAATCAGCCCCAGCATTTT. As protein: CASSQDSNQPQHF. The chain links TRBV14 to TRBJ1-5; no clear D gene. Between the trimmed V and J ends, which lost 0 bases and 4 bases, there was a span of 4 bases. Germline CDR1 and CDR2: SGHDN and FVKESK. The CDR3 runs 13 residues.

This sequence joins TRBV6-1 and TRBJ1-1; D is unclear. The CDR3 is made up of 12 amino acids. V dropped 6 bases and J dropped 5 bases, with 10 bases sitting between them. Germline V CDR1 and CDR2: MNHNS, SASEGT. CDR3 amino acids: CASSRHRTEAFF. The CDR3 nucleotides are TGTGCCAGCAGCAGACACCGGACTGAAGCTTTCTTT.

This clone has more than one count but fewer than ten. This chain connects TRBV7-9 to TRBJ2-1; 9 nucleotides line up with TRBD2. The CDR3 is 16 amino acids. The V segment lost 4 bases and the J segment 1 base; nucleotides outside the gene matches: 5. The germline CDR1 and CDR2 sequences are SEHNR and FQNEAQ (reference sequence). The CDR3 is CASSSRTSVSYNEQFF. The CDR3 nucleotides read TGTGCCAGCAGCTCTCGGACTAGCGTGTCCTACAATGAGCAGTTCTTC.

The CDR3 nucleotides are TGTGCCAGCAGTGACCCGACAGGAAACTCCTACGAGCAGTACTTC. Encoded protein: CASSDPTGNSYEQYF. V is TRBV2 and J is TRBJ2-5; maybe TRBD1 (6 bases). The end of the DNA aligns better with TRBJ2-7, so the J call may be wrong. CDR1 SNHLY and CDR2 FYNNEI come from the germline V gene. This CDR3 contains 15 residues.

This rearrangement joins TRBV5-6 to TRBJ2-7, with TRBD1 matching 7 bases. Germline lookup yields CDR1 SGHDT and CDR2 YYEEEE. V was clipped by 2 bases and J by 9 bases; unmatched bases: 8. The CDR3 is 13 amino acids. The CDR3 spells CASSLGQEVGQYF. DNA of the CDR3: TGTGCCAGCAGCTTAGGACAGGAGGTTGGGCAGTACTTC.

To note about this clone: The identical CDR3 is also encoded by other nucleotide sequences in the sample. J is TRBJ2-3 and V is TRBV11-2; 8 bases map to TRBD2. The CDR3 runs to 15 residues. The V gene's germline CDR1 is SGHAT and CDR2 FQNNGV. V lost 1 base, J lost 0 bases, and 0 bases stayed unmatched. The CDR3: CASSLAGGSTDTQYF. DNA of the CDR3: TGTGCCAGCAGCTTAGCGGGGGGGAGCACAGATACGCAGTATTTT.